The 21 T cell receptor beta chains presented below share a single source sample, sequenced in a study of T cell responses to AZD1222 COVID-19 vaccine (dated by TCRdb to the early 2020s). The meaning of the sample's time point label: baseline before first vaccination. Preparation of the library involved the immunoSEQ multiplex PCR assay. TCRdb holds this immuneACCESS table with in-frame rearrangements only. Some clones are missing; in checked studies, unresolved V genes explain under half, and the rest has no known cause. Across this sample there are approximately 180,000 clones, with 85% to 90% seen only once. Around 7.9% of the sample is in the top ten clones. The sequencing used peripheral blood, collected on day 0 of AZD1222 vaccination. These receptors were obtained from an adult in good health.

The rearrangement uses TRBV7-2 and TRBJ2-7; 11 nucleotides line up with TRBD1. V gave up 5 bases and J gave up 5 bases; unmatched junction bases: 5. The germline V gene has CDR1 SGHTA and CDR2 FQGNSA. The CDR3 totals 14 residues. The CDR3 sequence: CASSAGQGVHEQYF. CDR3 bases: TGTGCCAGCAGCGCGGGACAGGGGGTCCACGAGCAGTACTTC. The full variable domain, completed using reference TRBV7-2 and TRBJ2-7, is GAGVSQSPSNKVTEKGKDVELRCDPISGHTALYWYRQSLGQGLEFLIYFQGNSAPDKSGLPSDRFSAERTGGSVSTLTIQRTQQEDSAVYLCASSAGQGVHEQYFGPGTRLTVT.

The rearrangement links TRBV19 to TRBJ1-5; D call uncertain. CDR3 length: 14 amino acids. CDR1 LNHDA and CDR2 SQIVND come from the germline V gene (reference sequence). V was clipped by 3 bases and J by 0 bases, with 6 bases between them. CDR3 amino acids: CASSMSFSNQPQHF. DNA of the CDR3: TGTGCCAGTAGTATGAGCTTTAGCAATCAGCCCCAGCATTTT.

The J gene is TRBJ2-7, the V gene TRBV4-3, with D tentatively TRBD1 (6 bases). The CDR3 runs to 16 residues. Germline-derived CDR1 and CDR2 are LGHNA and YSLEER. Between the trimmed V and J ends, which lost 0 bases and 0 bases, there was a span of 12 bases. The CDR3 here is CASSQDLPGASYEQYF. CDR3 coding DNA: TGCGCCAGCAGCCAAGATCTCCCAGGGGCCTCCTACGAGCAGTACTTC.

The chain is built from TRBV7-2 and TRBJ1-3; D ambiguous. CDR1 SGHTA and CDR2 FQGNSA come from the germline V gene. Trimming removed 2 bases at V and 8 bases at J, with 10 bases between. This CDR3 is built from 13 residues. CDR3 coding DNA: TGTGCCAGCAGCTTAAACCCGTGGGACACCATATATTTT. Its protein is CASSLNPWDTIYF.

The chain is built from TRBV4-2 and TRBJ1-2, with a tentative D call TRBD1 (6 bases). The CDR3 length is 18 residues. V was trimmed by 0 bases and J by 5 bases, leaving 22 bases between them. Germline V gene lookup returns CDR1 LGHNA and CDR2 YNFKEQ. DNA of the CDR3: TGTGCCAGCAGCCAAGATCAGTGGGGGCGCGGTGGTGATTATGGCTACACCTTC. Amino acids: CASSQDQWGRGGDYGYTF.

The chain has TRBV6-5 and TRBJ2-3; tentatively, D is TRBD1 (6 bases). Germline CDR1 MNHEY, CDR2 SVGAGI. V was pared by 0 bases and J by 1 base, with 8 bases between. The CDR3 is 15 residues long. CDR3 DNA sequence: TGTGCCAGCAGTTACTCCCCAGGGGGCACAGATACGCAGTATTTT. Amino acid sequence: CASSYSPGGTDTQYF.

This rearrangement joins TRBV5-1 to TRBJ2-3; TRBD1 matches at 10 bases. The germline V gene encodes CDR1 SGHRS and CDR2 YFSETQ. This CDR3 has 15 residues. Trimming took 4 bases from V and 5 from J; bases not matched to a gene: 7. In DNA, the CDR3 is TGCGCCAGCAGCCCCGGGACAGGGGTAGGAGATACGCAGTATTTT. As protein: CASSPGTGVGDTQYF.

V gene TRBV10-2 combines with J gene TRBJ1-5; D perhaps matches TRBD1 (6 bases). The CDR3 is 14 amino acids. Trimming took off 7 bases at V and 4 bases at J, with 14 bases between the two ends. In germline, CDR1 is WSHSY, CDR2 SAAADI. The CDR3 here is CASKGQGLNQPQHF. The DNA of the CDR3 is TGCGCCAGCAAGGGGCAGGGGCTTAATCAGCCCCAGCATTTT.

This clone came up a few times. This sequence joins TRBV9 and TRBJ2-6, with 7 bases fitting TRBD2. Per germline, CDR1 SGDLS and CDR2 YYNGEE. With 4 bases clipped from V and 2 bases from J, the junction kept 3 bases outside the gene matches. The CDR3 spans 15 residues. The CDR3 region has the DNA TGTGCCAGCAGCACGGGGGGAGCTGGGGCCAACGTCCTGACTTTC. This sequence encodes CASSTGGAGANVLTF.

The chain employs TRBV7-3 and TRBJ2-5; tentative D call: TRBD1 (6 bases). CDR3 size: 16 residues. Trimming left V 5 bases short and J 7 bases short, with 23 bases between. Germline assignment: CDR1 SGHTA and CDR2 FQGTGA. CDR3 sequence reads: CASSVQAGQPPGTQYF. CDR3 nucleotides: TGTGCCAGCAGCGTGCAGGCTGGACAGCCCCCAGGGACCCAGTACTTC. The full variable domain, rest sourced from reference TRBV7-3 and TRBJ2-5, is GAGVSQTPSNKVTEKGKYVELRCDPISGHTALYWYRQSLGQGPEFLIYFQGTGAADDSGLPNDRFFAVRPEGSVSTLKIQRTERGDSAVYLCASSVQAGQPPGTQYFGPGTRLLVL.

The chain couples TRBV5-4 to TRBJ2-1; 10 bases match TRBD2. Germline lookup yields CDR1 SGHNT and CDR2 YYREEE (reference sequence). Trimming removed 4 bases from V and 10 bases from J; junction bases left unmatched: 17. The CDR3 is 17 residues long. This CDR3 reads CASSIGITSGVPREQFF. In DNA, the CDR3 is TGTGCCAGCAGCATTGGGATTACTAGCGGGGTCCCAAGAGAGCAGTTCTTC.

This chain connects TRBV10-3 to TRBJ2-7; D uncertain. Germline loops: CDR1 ENHRY, CDR2 SYGVKD. V was trimmed by 6 bases and J by 3 bases, leaving 12 bases between them. The CDR3 has 13 residues. The CDR3 sequence is CAIRSESHYEQYF. As DNA, the CDR3 is TGTGCCATCAGGTCGGAGTCCCACTACGAGCAGTACTTC.

This clone is a singleton in its sample. V is TRBV30 and J is TRBJ1-2, with a tentative D call TRBD1 (5 bases). The CDR3 covers 13 residues. Trimming took 8 bases from V and 2 from J, leaving 15 bases between them. Germline CDR1 and CDR2: GTSNPN and SVGIG (reference sequence). The CDR3 is CARGGAPNYGYTF. DNA for the CDR3: TGTGCCCGGGGAGGGGCCCCAAACTATGGCTACACCTTC.

V usage is TRBV9 and J usage is TRBJ2-7; 9 bases fit TRBD1. The CDR3 sequence is 15 residues long. Looked up from germline, CDR1 is SGDLS and CDR2 is YYNGEE. Trimming at V came to 4 bases and at J to 3 bases, leaving 8 bases not matched to a gene. CDR3 in amino acids: CASSTTGTGYYEQYF. The CDR3 region has the DNA TGTGCCAGCAGCACCACCGGGACAGGGTACTACGAGCAGTACTTC.

The rearrangement uses TRBV11-2 and TRBJ2-1, with D unclear. This CDR3 spans 14 amino acids. Germline values: CDR1 SGHAT, CDR2 FQNNGV. With 1 base removed from V and 6 bases from J, the gap between germline ends came to 10 bases. CDR3 protein: CASSLGSSANEQFF. As DNA, the CDR3 is TGTGCCAGCAGCTTAGGATCCTCGGCCAATGAGCAGTTCTTC.

The chain couples TRBV10-3 to TRBJ1-2, with a possible D match to TRBD1 (5 bases). Trimming removed 3 bases at V and 3 bases at J, with 14 bases between. CDR1 ENHRY and CDR2 SYGVKD come from the germline V gene. This CDR3 region has 15 residues. The CDR3 DNA follows: TGTGCCATCAGTGATGAGAGGGGTGATCACTATGGCTACACCTTC. As protein: CAISDERGDHYGYTF.

This chain connects TRBV9 to TRBJ2-5, with D tentatively TRBD1 or TRBD2 (5 bases each). The V and J ends lost 3 bases and 5 bases respectively, with 11 bases between them. The length of the CDR3 is 13 residues. CDR1 and CDR2 (germline): SGDLS, YYNGEE. The CDR3 region is CASSGDWGETQYF. The CDR3 DNA is TGTGCCAGCAGCGGGGATTGGGGGGAGACCCAGTACTTC. The complete variable domain, with remaining parts taken from reference TRBV9 and TRBJ2-5, reads DSGVTQTPKHLITATGQRVTLRCSPRSGDLSVYWYQQSLDQGLQFLIQYYNGEERAKGNILERFSAQQFPDLHSELNLSSLELGDSALYFCASSGDWGETQYFGPGTRLLVL.

The rearrangement uses TRBV28 and TRBJ2-5, with a tentative D call TRBD1 (6 bases). Trimming took 5 bases from V and 8 from J, leaving 18 bases between them. The CDR3 is 14 residues long. In germline, CDR1 is MDHEN, CDR2 SYDVKM. For the CDR3, the DNA is TGTGCCAGCAGTCAGGACGGTCAAGGGGGAACCCAGTACTTC. Its protein product is CASSQDGQGGTQYF.

This clone was counted a few times. This rearrangement joins TRBV29-1 to TRBJ2-1; D is unclear. Germline loops: CDR1 SQVTM, CDR2 ANQGSEA. The CDR3 is 13 amino acids. The V end lost 3 bases, the J end lost 3 bases, and 9 bases lay between the germline ends. The CDR3 protein is CSVDRPIYNEQFF. The DNA for the CDR3 is TGCAGCGTTGACAGGCCGATCTACAATGAGCAGTTCTTC.

As concerns this clone: Other DNA sequences in this specimen translate into the identical CDR3. The CDR3 DNA sequence: TGTGCCAGCAGCCCAGCAGGGGGTTCAGATACGCAGTATTTT. Protein: CASSPAGGSDTQYF. This chain uses TRBV7-3 with TRBJ2-3, with TRBD1 matching over 7 bases. The trim removed 5 bases at V and 4 bases at J, leaving 6 bases unmatched. Germline CDR1 is SGHTA and CDR2 is FQGTGA. The CDR3 sequence is 14 residues long.

CDR3 coding DNA: TGTGCCAGCAGTGAAGGCCGCGGGGGTCGATGGGAGACCCAGTACTTC. Amino acids: CASSEGRGGRWETQYF. This chain connects TRBV6-1 to TRBJ2-5; 7 bases map to TRBD2. In germline, CDR1 is MNHNS, CDR2 SASEGT. This CDR3 spans 16 amino acids. V lost 1 base and J lost 5; bases outside the gene matches: 10.